This T cell receptor beta chain was profiled in a study of beta chain features in type 1 diabetes. The study's findings and limits: TCRB CDR3s were moderately but significantly shorter in Type 1 diabetes patients in all four CD4+ subsets.

This clone was seen only once. The antigen is not known. Trimming took off 4 bases at V and 5 bases at J, with 13 bases between the two ends. This CDR3 has 14 residues. CDR1 and CDR2 from the germline V gene are MNHNS and SASEGT. The entirety of the isolated RNA underwent reverse transcription, so expressed TCRB transcripts were sequenced. TCRdb's table, derived via immunoSEQ multiplex PCR, lists solely in-frame clones and lacks some. The sample has about 400,000 clones; over 9.5% are singletons. Sequencing was performed on naive CD4+ T cells from blood. This chain uses TRBV6-1 with TRBJ2-3; maybe TRBD2 (5 bases). The source of this sequence is a woman under 30 with type 1 diabetes. CDR3 sequence (DNA): TGTGCCAGCAGTGGACTCGGGGTGGGAGATACGCAGTATTTT. This codes for CASSGLGVGDTQYF.